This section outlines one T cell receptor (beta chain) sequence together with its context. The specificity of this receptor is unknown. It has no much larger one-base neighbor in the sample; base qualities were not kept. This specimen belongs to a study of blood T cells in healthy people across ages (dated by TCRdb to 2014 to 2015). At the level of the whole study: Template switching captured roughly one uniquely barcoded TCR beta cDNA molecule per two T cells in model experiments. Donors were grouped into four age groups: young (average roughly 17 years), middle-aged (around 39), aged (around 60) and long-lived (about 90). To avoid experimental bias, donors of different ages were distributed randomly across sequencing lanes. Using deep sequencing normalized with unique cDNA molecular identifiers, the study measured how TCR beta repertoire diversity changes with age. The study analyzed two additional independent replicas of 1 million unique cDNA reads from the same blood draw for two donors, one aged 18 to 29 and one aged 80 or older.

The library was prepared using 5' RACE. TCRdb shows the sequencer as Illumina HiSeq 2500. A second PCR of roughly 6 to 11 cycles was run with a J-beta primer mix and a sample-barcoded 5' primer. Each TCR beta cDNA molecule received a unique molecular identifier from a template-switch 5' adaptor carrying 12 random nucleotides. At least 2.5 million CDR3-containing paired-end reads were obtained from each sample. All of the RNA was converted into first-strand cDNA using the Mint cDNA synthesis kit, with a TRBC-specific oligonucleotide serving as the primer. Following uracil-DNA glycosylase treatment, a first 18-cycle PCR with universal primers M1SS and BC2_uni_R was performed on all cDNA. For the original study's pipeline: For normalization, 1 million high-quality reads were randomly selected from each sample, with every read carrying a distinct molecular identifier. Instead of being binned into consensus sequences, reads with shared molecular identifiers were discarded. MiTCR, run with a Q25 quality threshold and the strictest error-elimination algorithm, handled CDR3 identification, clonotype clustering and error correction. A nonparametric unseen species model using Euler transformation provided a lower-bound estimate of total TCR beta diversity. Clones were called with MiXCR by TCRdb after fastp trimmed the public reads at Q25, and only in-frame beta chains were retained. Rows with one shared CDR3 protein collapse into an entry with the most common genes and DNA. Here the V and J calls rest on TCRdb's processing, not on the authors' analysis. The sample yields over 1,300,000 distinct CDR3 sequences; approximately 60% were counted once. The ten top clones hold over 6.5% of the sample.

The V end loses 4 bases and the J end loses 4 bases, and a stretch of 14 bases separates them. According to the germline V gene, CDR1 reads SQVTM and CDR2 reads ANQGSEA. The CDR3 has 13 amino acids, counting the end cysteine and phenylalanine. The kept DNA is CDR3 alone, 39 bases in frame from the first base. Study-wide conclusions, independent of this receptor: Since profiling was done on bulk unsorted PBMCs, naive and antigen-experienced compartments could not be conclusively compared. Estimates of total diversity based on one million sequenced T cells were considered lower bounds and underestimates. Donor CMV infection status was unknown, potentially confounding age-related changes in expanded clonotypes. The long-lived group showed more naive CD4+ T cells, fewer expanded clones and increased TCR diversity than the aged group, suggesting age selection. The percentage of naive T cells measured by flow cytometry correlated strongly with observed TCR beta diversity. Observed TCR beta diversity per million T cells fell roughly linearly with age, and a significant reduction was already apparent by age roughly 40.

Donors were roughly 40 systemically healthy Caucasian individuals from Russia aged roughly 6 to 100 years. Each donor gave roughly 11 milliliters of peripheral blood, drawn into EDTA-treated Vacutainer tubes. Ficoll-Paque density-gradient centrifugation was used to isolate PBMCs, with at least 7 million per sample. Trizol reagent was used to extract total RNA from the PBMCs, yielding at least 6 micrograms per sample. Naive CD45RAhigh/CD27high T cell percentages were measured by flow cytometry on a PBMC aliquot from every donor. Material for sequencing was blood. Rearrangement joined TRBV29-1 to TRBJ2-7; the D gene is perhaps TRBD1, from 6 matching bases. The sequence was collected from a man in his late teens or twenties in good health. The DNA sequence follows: TGCAGCGTTGTTCCTCGGACAGAATACGAGCAGTACTTC. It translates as CSVVPRTEYEQYF.